This T cell receptor (beta chain) was captured in a study of blood T cell repertoires in COVID-19. This CDR3 contains 15 residues. With 2 bases clipped from V and 6 bases from J, the junction kept 5 bases outside the gene matches. CDR1 is SGHTA, CDR2 FQGTGA, per germline. Sequencing used immunoSEQ multiplex PCR; TCRdb keeps in-frame clones, though not all of them. The profile shows roughly 230,000 clones, 85% to 95% of them singletons. The sample taken for sequencing was peripheral blood. The TCR comes from a man in his thirties or forties with COVID-19, enrolled during active disease. This rearrangement joins TRBV7-3 to TRBJ2-1, with 9 nucleotides matching TRBD2. The CDR3 region is CASSLAGGHGNEQFF. Here the CDR3 DNA reads TGTGCCAGCAGCTTAGCGGGGGGGCACGGCAATGAGCAGTTCTTC.